This TCR beta chain was profiled in a study of cytomegalovirus exposure and HLA in healthy donors (dated by TCRdb to the late 2010s). Background for the entire study: An earlier analysis of some 600 of the donors reported over 250 Gb of sequence data and some 110 million unique TCR beta sequences obtained from about 170 million T cells. All discovery cohort repertoires had been generated using a single sequencing platform. An earlier analysis of about 620 of the donors applied high-throughput TCR beta sequencing to assess whether each TCR beta V gene segment acted as functional or pseudogenic. Among roughly 370 genotyped donors of the cohort, an average of 235,054 unique TCR beta nucleotide sequences were sequenced per donor, around 18% of them non-productive. Among the approximately 400 genotyped donors, around 81% belonged to the genetic ancestry cluster associated with self-reported Caucasian donors. The T cell repertoires of around 730 subjects were profiled by immunosequencing and related to cytomegalovirus serostatus. In the later analysis, no new phenotypic data were used to find candidate immune exposures; instead, reliance was placed on TCR beta sequences and their occurrence across donors. In a later genetic analysis, genome-wide SNP genotypes for about three fifths of the roughly 670 donors were used, and that subset was treated as a discovery cohort. Along with the approximately 650-subject first cohort, a separate validation cohort of more than 90 different subjects was used. A later analysis re-analyzed previously published TCR beta repertoires from approximately 670 donors and added high-resolution HLA genotyping to study TCR occurrence patterns. The study was designed to test whether signatures of past pathogen exposure could be identified by cataloging public T cell receptors. Several DR-DQ haplotypes were handled as single units for association and clustering because linkage in the cohort was strong. About 280 gigabases of sequencing data and around 85 million unique TCR sequences made up an early release that covered 500 to 650 HLA-typed donors. To predict cytomegalovirus infection status, the study combined high-throughput TCR immunosequencing, statistical association of individual TCRs with disease status, and machine learning. Both class I and class II loci were covered by HLA typing, at four-digit resolution. Typing coverage differed by locus: A, B, C, DRB1 and DQB1 were typed in about 629-630 donors, DQA1 in about 550, DPA1 in 600 to 610, and DPB1 in about 450. Donor age, sex, ethnicity and CMV serostatus were compiled alongside the repertoire data.

Library method: the immunoSEQ multiplex PCR assay. A mixture of 60 forward primers for TCR Vbeta segments and 13 reverse primers for TCR Jbeta segments was used in the multiplex PCR. The CDR3 region of rearranged TCR beta genes was amplified from genomic DNA by a multiplex PCR assay. Amplified TCR beta libraries were sequenced as 87-base-pair reads on the Illumina HiSeq System. The study's own analysis went as follows. A later analysis counted about 80 million unique TCR beta chains across the 666 repertoires, and around 12 million of these chains were shared by at least two donors. Raw reads were error-corrected and collapsed into unique sequences with a nearest-neighbor algorithm that merged closely related sequences to remove PCR and sequencing errors. V, D and J gene segments were assigned by aligning CDR3 sequences to IMGT reference sequences. For a sequence to be retained, a match of at least six nucleotides was required to both a V gene segment and a J gene segment. Rearrangements were called productive when the CDR3 lacked stop codons and stayed in frame with V and J; all others were non-productive. CDR3 was defined according to IMGT convention as the region running from the second conserved V-encoded cysteine to the conserved J-encoded phenylalanine. The earlier analysis of 500 to 650 of the donors excluded any sequence lacking an unambiguous match to a single V gene segment. In an earlier analysis of 587 of the donors, V segments were called functional above 56.7% productive rearrangements and were called segregating when the between-donor standard deviation exceeded 5%. A statistical classification framework was developed to diagnose cytomegalovirus status using the catalog of TCR beta chain sequences. In a later analysis, V and J genes were assigned by comparing TCR nucleotide sequences against IMGT/GENE-DB human TR gene sequences. In a later analysis, CDR3 sequences and most-parsimonious VDJ recombination scenarios were assigned using the TCRdist pipeline. In a later analysis, each TCR beta chain was defined by its CDR3 amino acid sequence together with its V-gene family, and reads without a unique V-gene family were excluded. A later analysis removed several hundred highly shared, low-generation-probability nucleotide sequences to deal with suspected cross-contamination and a sequencing artifact. In a later analysis, a clonal expansion index for each public chain was calculated from normalized within-repertoire ranks of inferred template counts. A later analysis computed generation probabilities with a VDJ recombination model fitted to out-of-frame rearrangements, and checked the results against IGoR. A later analysis scored TCR-TCR, TCR-HLA and TCR-CMV co-occurrence with hypergeometric tests, applying a repertoire-size bias correction to TCR pairs. To estimate false discovery rates, a later analysis permuted the HLA or CMV assignments 20 times. In a later analysis, co-occurring TCRs were grouped using DBSCAN, and TCRdist sequence similarity was added for clustering within HLA-allele-positive subsets. Repertoires with fewer than 30,000 or more than 120,000 public chains, plus five repertoires with anomalous nucleotide sharing, were excluded from co-occurrence clustering. The table comes from immuneACCESS by way of TCRdb, which keeps in-frame sequences with V and J called. Part of the clones is missing from these tables; in studies checked, under half for an unresolved V gene and the rest for unknown reasons. The DNA gave D and trimming, while V, J and clone size come from that table. For this sample the table gives about 120,000 clones, of which approximately 68% were detected only once. Roughly 1.5% of the sample goes to the ten largest clones.

In total, more than 500 healthy bone marrow donors made up the cohort. At the time of sampling, every cohort member was nominally healthy, though immune exposures that went unrecorded were likely present. The donor tested CMV seropositive, placing the donor among the 310 or so seropositive members of the cohort. A peripheral blood sample was provided by each donor, and peripheral blood mononuclear cells were used for TCR beta sequencing. Genomic DNA was extracted from the blood cell samples with the Qiagen DNeasy Blood Extraction Kit. Beyond this particular receptor, the publication reports: Specific HLA alleles were associated with 15,000 to 20,000 TCR beta sequences at a false discovery rate of 0.05 in a later analysis. Most CMV-associated TCR beta chains appeared to be HLA-restricted in a later analysis, and the HLA associations seemed to be driven largely by CMV exposure. CMV serostatus was the only immune exposure information available for the cohort. In a later analysis, HLA-associated TCR beta chains showed more clonal expansion and lower generation probabilities than non-associated chains that were equally common. The classifier was reported to diagnose cytomegalovirus status with high specificity and sensitivity in both the original and validation cohorts. A cluster of highly shared sequence variants was judged likely to be a technical artifact of the sequencing pipeline. Because counts were too low, roughly 17 rarely observed V segments, including chromosome 9 orphons, were left out of the earlier analysis of some 640 of the donors. According to a later genetic analysis, donors in an Asian-associated ancestry cluster had fewer N-insertions in productive TCRs than the approximately 670-donor mean. Most TCR sequences were seen in very few donors, while some public TCRs were found in many individuals. An association between a missense DCLRE1C variant and V-gene and J-gene trimming of TCR beta chains was found in a later genetic analysis and replicated in an independent cohort. A total of fewer than 200 TCR beta chains were listed by the study as associated with cytomegalovirus. This cohort had only TCR beta chains sequenced, and the lack of alpha or paired-chain data limited which features could be detected. An earlier analysis of approximately 570 of the donors showed that most TCR beta V segments appeared in productive rearrangements either about 87% or about 30% of the time, which broadly matched IMGT annotations. The authors suggested that the approach could potentially be extended to other disease states and immunological phenotypes. A further reported finding was that TCR beta sequences accurately predicted the HLA-A and HLA-B alleles for most subjects in the first cohort. HLA typing was unavailable for some donors at each locus, so association tests used only the typed subset. Some IMGT-functional V segments, including TRBV6-2 and TRBV6-3, could not be told apart with the 87-base-pair reads, so those segments were excluded. Linkage disequilibrium might explain the correlated functional status among segregating V segments, but an unknown experimental factor could not be ruled out. Roughly uniform sequencing depth across donors was assumed in presence/absence analyses, although this assumption may not hold. Strong co-occurrence of HLA alleles, especially DR and DQ, made assigning TCR associations to individual alleles difficult. According to a later analysis, parvovirus B19, influenza, CMV and Epstein-Barr virus appeared linked to several top co-occurrence clusters. In a later analysis, the rate of TCR association differed among HLA loci, with DRB1 alleles having the most associated TCRs and HLA-C alleles having the fewest. In vitro tests confirmed that a few of the cytomegalovirus-associated TCR beta chains recognize cytomegalovirus antigens.

In the case of this clone: Its antigen specificity is not known. Base qualities are not provided; no much larger clone lies one nucleotide away.

The germline ends are 8 bases apart after V is trimmed by 8 bases and J by 0 bases. The germline V gene supplies CDR1 SNHLY and CDR2 FYNNEI. The CDR3 holds 13 amino acids from the cysteine to the phenylalanine. Just CDR3 DNA is preserved here, 39 bases in frame from base 1. This sequence was found in a man aged 25-45 years in good health and CMV-seropositive. What was sequenced was PBMCs. Recombination connected TRBV2 to TRBJ2-1; a tentative D match to TRBD2 spans 5 bases. The nucleotide sequence is given as TGTGCCAGCCCTGGGAGCTCCTACAATGAGCAGTTCTTC. The translation is CASPGSSYNEQFF.